This T cell receptor beta chain stems from a study of blood T cell repertoires in COVID-19. In the study overall: Whether acute or convalescent, the COVID-19 samples came from the United States, Italy and Spain.

The germline V gene has CDR1 SGHVS and CDR2 FQNEAQ. Germline trimming cut 7 bases from V and 4 bases from J; bases unmatched to any gene: 6. The CDR3 runs to 15 residues. Some clones are missing from TCRdb's copy, which holds only in-frame ones; the method was immunoSEQ multiplex PCR. This table has 110,000 to 150,000 clones, about three quarters appearing once. Sequenced material: peripheral blood. V gene TRBV7-8 combines with J gene TRBJ2-3, with 12 bases matching TRBD2. The source is an older man with acute or convalescent COVID-19. In nucleotides, the CDR3 is TGTGCCAGCACCCTCCTAGCGGGGGGGGCAGATACGCAGTATTTT. It translates to CASTLLAGGADTQYF.